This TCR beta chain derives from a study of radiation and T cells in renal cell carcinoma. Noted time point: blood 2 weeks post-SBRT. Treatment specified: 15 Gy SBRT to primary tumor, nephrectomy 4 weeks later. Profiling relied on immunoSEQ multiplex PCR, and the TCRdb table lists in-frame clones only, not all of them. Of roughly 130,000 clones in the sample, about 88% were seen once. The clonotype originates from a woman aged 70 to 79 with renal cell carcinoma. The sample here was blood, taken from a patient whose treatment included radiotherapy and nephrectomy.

The CDR3 region is CASTQVRVGVGYTF. The DNA of the CDR3 is TGTGCCAGCACCCAAGTCAGGGTGGGGGTCGGCTACACCTTC. The chain combines TRBV7-8 with TRBJ1-2; maybe TRBD1 (5 bases). Germline V CDR1 and CDR2: SGHVS, FQNEAQ. V was shortened by 7 bases and J by 8 bases, with 20 bases between the two germline ends. This CDR3 is built from 14 residues.